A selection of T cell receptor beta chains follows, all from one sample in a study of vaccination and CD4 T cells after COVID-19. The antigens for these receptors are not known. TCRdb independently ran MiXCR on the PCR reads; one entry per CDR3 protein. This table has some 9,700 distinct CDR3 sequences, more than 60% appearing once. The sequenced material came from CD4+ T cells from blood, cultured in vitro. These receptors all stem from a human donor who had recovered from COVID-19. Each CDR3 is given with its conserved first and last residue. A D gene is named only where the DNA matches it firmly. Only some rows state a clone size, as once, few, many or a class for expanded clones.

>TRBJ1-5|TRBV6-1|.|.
TGTGCCAGCAGTGGGGCAGGGAAGGATCAGCCCCAGCATTTT
CASSGAGKDQPQHF
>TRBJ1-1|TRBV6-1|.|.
TGTGCCAGCAGTATACGGACAGCTGAAGCTTTCTTT
CASSIRTAEAFF
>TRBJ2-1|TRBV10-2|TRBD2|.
TGCGCCAGCAGGCTAGCGGGGGTCCACAATGAGCAGTTCTTC
CASRLAGVHNEQFF
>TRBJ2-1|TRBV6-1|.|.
TGTGCCAGCACCCCGCGAGAGGGCTACAATGAGCAGTTCTTC
CASTPREGYNEQFF
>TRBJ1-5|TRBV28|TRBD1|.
TGTGCCAGCAGTTTAGGGACAGGGGAGTATCAGCCCCAGCATTTT
CASSLGTGEYQPQHF
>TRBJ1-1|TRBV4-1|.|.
TGCGCCAGCAGCCAAATCCCAGGGGTGTTCCCGAACACTGAAGCTTTCTTT
CASSQIPGVFPNTEAFF
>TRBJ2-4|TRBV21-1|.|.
TGTGCCAGCAGCTCCCAGGGACAGGGGAGGGGCCTAGCCAAAAACATTCAGTACTTC
CASSSQGQGRGLAKNIQYF
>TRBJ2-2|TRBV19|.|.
TGTGCCAGTAAGGGAGTTTGGAGGGAGACCGGGGAGCTGTTTTTT
CASKGVWRETGELFF
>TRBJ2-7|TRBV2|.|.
TGTGCCACAAAACAGGAGGGCAACGAGCAGTACTTC
CATKQEGNEQYF
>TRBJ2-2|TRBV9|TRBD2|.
TGTGCCAGCAGCGGTCGGGGGGTGAGCGGGGAGCTGTTTTTT
CASSGRGVSGELFF
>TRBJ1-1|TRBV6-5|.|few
TGTGCCAGCAGTTATCCAACAGGCACTGAAGCTTTCTTT
CASSYPTGTEAFF
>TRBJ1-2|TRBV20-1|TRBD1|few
TGCAGCCCGCTAGGACAGGGGGCACTCGGCTACACCTTC
CSPLGQGALGYTF
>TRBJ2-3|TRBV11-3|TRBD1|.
TGTGCCAGCAGCTCAGCAGGGGGCGGCGATACGCAGTATTTT
CASSSAGGGDTQYF
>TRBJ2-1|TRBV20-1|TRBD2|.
TGCAGTGCTCGCGGGGACTATAATAGCGATGAGCAGTTCTTC
CSARGDYNSDEQFF
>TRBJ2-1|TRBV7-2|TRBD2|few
TGTGCCACCCGCGGGGGAGGGTCCTACAATGAGCAGTTCTTC
CATRGGGSYNEQFF
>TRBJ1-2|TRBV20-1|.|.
TGCAGTGCTATTTCTGGGGTTAACTATGGCTACACCTTC
CSAISGVNYGYTF
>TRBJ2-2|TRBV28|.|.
TGTGCCAGCAGTTTAATGACAAAGAACACCGGGGAGCTGTTTTTT
CASSLMTKNTGELFF
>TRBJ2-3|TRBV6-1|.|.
TGTGCCAGCAGCCGTAGCTTGGCTAGCACAGATACGCAGTATTTT
CASSRSLASTDTQYF
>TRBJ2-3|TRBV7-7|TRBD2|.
TGTGCCAGCAGCATGTCGTATAGCGGGAGCGCAGATACGCAGTATTTT
CASSMSYSGSADTQYF
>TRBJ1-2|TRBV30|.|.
TGTGCCTGGAGTGTAGGCTCAGCTGGCTACACCTTC
CAWSVGSAGYTF
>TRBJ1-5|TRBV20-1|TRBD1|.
TGCAGTGCCAGAACCGGGACAGGCAACAATCAGCCCCAGCATTTT
CSARTGTGNNQPQHF
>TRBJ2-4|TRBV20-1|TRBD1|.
TGCAGTGCTGCGACCCGGACAGGGAACATTCAGTACTTC
CSAATRTGNIQYF
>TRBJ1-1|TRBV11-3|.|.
TGTGCCAGCAGCTCCGCCAGGGAAATGAACACTGAAGCTTTCTTT
CASSSAREMNTEAFF
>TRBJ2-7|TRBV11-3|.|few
TGTGCCAGCAGCTTTGACAGCGAAGCCTACGAGCAGTACTTC
CASSFDSEAYEQYF
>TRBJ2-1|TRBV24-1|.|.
TGTGCCACCAGTGATATTCCCTTTTGGGGCCGACCCTACAATGAGCAGTTCTTC
CATSDIPFWGRPYNEQFF
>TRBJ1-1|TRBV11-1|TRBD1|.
TGTGCCAGCAGCTCAGGTATTTGGGACAGGGTCGGCGCTTTCTTT
CASSSGIWDRVGAFF
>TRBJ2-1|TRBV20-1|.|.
TGCAGTGCTAGAGAAGCGACTCCCCGGTTCTTC
CSAREATPRFF
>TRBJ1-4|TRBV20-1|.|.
TGCAGTGCTACCAGGACCGGGGCTAATGAAAAACTGTTTTTT
CSATRTGANEKLFF
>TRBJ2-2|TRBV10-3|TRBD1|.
TGTGCCATCAGCGAGCTAGGGACAGCCGTCTACACCGGGGAGCTGTTTTTT
CAISELGTAVYTGELFF
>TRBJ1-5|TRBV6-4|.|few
TGTGCCAGCAGTGATCCCCGAAGGGGGGGGAATCAGCCCCAGCATTTT
CASSDPRRGGNQPQHF
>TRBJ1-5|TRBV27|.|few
TGTGCCAGCAGTTTATCTAGGGGCCTTCAGCCCCAGCATTTT
CASSLSRGLQPQHF
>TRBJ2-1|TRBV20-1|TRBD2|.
TGCAGTTTTACCGCAGCGGGAGGGTTAAAACAATGGATTAATCCCAATGAGCAGTTCTTC
CSFTAAGGLKQWINPNEQFF
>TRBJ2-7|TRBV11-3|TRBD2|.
TGTGCCAGCAGCTTTGTTCTAGCGGGGAGCTCCTACGAGCAGTACTTC
CASSFVLAGSSYEQYF
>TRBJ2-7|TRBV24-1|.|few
TGTGCCACCTCAACTCAGGGGTCCTACGAGCAGTACTTC
CATSTQGSYEQYF
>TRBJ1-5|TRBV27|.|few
TGTGCCAGTTCGGGAAGCAATCAGCCCCAGCATTTT
CASSGSNQPQHF
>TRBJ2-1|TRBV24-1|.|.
TGTGCCACGGCCGACCCGCGGGTCCCGCATGTCAATGAGCAGTTCTTC
CATADPRVPHVNEQFF
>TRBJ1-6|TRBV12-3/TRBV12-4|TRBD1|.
TGTGCCAGCAGCCGGGACAGCTTCTCACCCCTCCACTTT
CASSRDSFSPLHF
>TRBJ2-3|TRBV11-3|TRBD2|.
TGTGCCAGCAGCTCGCGGACTAGCGGGGGGCAGGAGGGCACAGATACGCAGTATTTT
CASSSRTSGGQEGTDTQYF
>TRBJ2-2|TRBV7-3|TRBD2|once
TGTGCCAGCAGCTTTAACCCTAGCGGGAGCACCGGGGAGCTGTTTTTT
CASSFNPSGSTGELFF
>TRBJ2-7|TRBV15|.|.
TGTGCCACCAGCAGAGATCGGGCCTCCTACGAGCAGTACTTC
CATSRDRASYEQYF
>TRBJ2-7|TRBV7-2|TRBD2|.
TGTGCCAGCAGCCCAGCGAGGACAAGCGGACTAGCGGGTCACGAGCAGTACTTC
CASSPARTSGLAGHEQYF
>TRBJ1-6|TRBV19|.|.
TGTGCCAGTAGTAGGGAGGGTAATTCACCCCTCCACTTT
CASSREGNSPLHF
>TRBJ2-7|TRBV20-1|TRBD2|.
TGCAGTGCTATCCGGGCTAGCGGGTCTTACGAGCAGTACTTC
CSAIRASGSYEQYF
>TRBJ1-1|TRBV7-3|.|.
TGTGCCAGCAGCTCACAGGGGAACACTGAAGCTTTCTTT
CASSSQGNTEAFF
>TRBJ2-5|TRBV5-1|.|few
TGCGCCAGCAGCTTGGGGGGGACGTCTCTAGAGACCCAGTACTTC
CASSLGGTSLETQYF
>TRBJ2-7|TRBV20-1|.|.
TGCAGTGCTAACTACGCGGTCCCGTACGAGCAGTACTTC
CSANYAVPYEQYF
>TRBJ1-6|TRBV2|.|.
TGTGCCGGCAGGGTCACGGATTCACCCCTCCACTTT
CAGRVTDSPLHF
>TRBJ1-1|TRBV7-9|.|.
TGTGCCAGCAGCTTATTAAGGGTTGGCACTGAAGCTTTCTTT
CASSLLRVGTEAFF